What follows are 30 T cell receptor beta chains derived from one specimen sequenced in a study of persistence of HIV-infected CD4 T cells. Cells were stimulated nonspecifically with anti-CD3/anti-CD28 magnetic beads. Sorting selected CD4+ T cells upregulating both CD40 ligand and CD69. The libraries were made with immunoSEQ version 4 in survey mode. Clones were read by immunoSEQ multiplex PCR, and TCRdb kept only the in-frame ones, dropping some. Of under 55,000 clones in the sample, around 89% are singletons; the top ten hold 0.4% to 0.5%. Their antigens remain unidentified. Sequenced here: CD4+ T cells sorted from PBMCs after roughly 18-hour stimulation, sampled from a patient who received antiretroviral therapy. All receptors come from an adult woman with HIV who was CMV-seropositive.

The chain combines TRBV7-6 with TRBJ1-2; 8 bases agree with TRBD1. Germline lookup yields CDR1 SGHVS and CDR2 FNYEAQ. With 5 bases clipped from V and 2 bases from J, the junction kept 10 bases outside the gene matches. The CDR3 sequence is 16 residues long. The DNA for the CDR3 is TGTGCCAGCAGCCCTCGGAGACAGGGGACGAACTATGGCTACACCTTC. Encoded protein: CASSPRRQGTNYGYTF.

The V and J genes are TRBV5-1 and TRBJ1-1; TRBD1 matches at 7 bases. Germline CDR1 reads SGHRS; CDR2 reads YFSETQ. V was clipped by 3 bases and J by 2 bases; unmatched bases: 4. The CDR3 runs to 14 residues. The CDR3 loop is CASSSSGGNTEAFF. The CDR3 nucleotides are TGCGCCAGCAGCTCTTCAGGGGGTAACACTGAAGCTTTCTTT.

J is TRBJ1-1 and V is TRBV7-9; TRBD1 agrees at 8 bases. V shed 5 bases and J 5 bases; nucleotides not matched to a gene: 7. Germline CDR1 reads SEHNR; CDR2 reads FQNEAQ (reference sequence). The CDR3 is 14 residues long. For the CDR3, the DNA is TGTGCCAGCAGCCCAACAGGGGGAGGAACTGAAGCTTTCTTT. Protein sequence: CASSPTGGGTEAFF. The full variable domain, with the rest looked up from reference TRBV7-9 and TRBJ1-1, is DTGVSQNPRHKITKRGQNVTFRCDPISEHNRLYWYRQTLGQGPEFLTYFQNEAQLEKSRLLSDRFSAERPKGSFSTLEIQRTEQGDSAMYLCASSPTGGGTEAFFGQGTRLTVV.

The chain recombines TRBV2 with TRBJ1-6; TRBD1 agrees at 8 bases. The CDR3 covers 14 residues. V dropped 11 bases and J dropped 6; count of bases not matched to a gene: 9. Germline CDR1 SNHLY, CDR2 FYNNEI. This CDR3 is CAVIQGGLNSPLHF. The CDR3 nucleotides read TGTGCCGTAATACAGGGGGGCCTTAATTCACCCCTCCACTTT.

The V and J genes are TRBV12-3 or TRBV12-4 and TRBJ2-1; D is uncertain. The CDR3 is made up of 12 amino acids. Trimming shortened V by 4 bases and J by 12 bases, and 13 bases separated the two germline ends. The CDR3 DNA reads as TGTGCCAGCAGTTCCAACATCGGCGGGCAGTTCTTC. Protein product: CASSSNIGGQFF.

The V call is TRBV9, the J call TRBJ1-1; TRBD1 matches at 8 bases. V shed 1 base, J shed 4 bases, and the junction held 3 bases outside the gene matches. The CDR3 has 14 amino acids. Germline V gene sequence: CDR1 SGDLS, CDR2 YYNGEE. CDR3 sequence: CASSVQGAGTEAFF. In DNA, the CDR3 is TGTGCCAGCAGCGTACAGGGGGCGGGCACTGAAGCTTTCTTT.

This chain uses TRBV19 with TRBJ1-2; no clear D. Germline V gene sequence: CDR1 LNHDA, CDR2 SQIVND (reference sequence). The CDR3 length is 14 residues. V lost 5 bases to trimming and J lost 3 bases, with 13 bases between them. The CDR3 sequence is CASSRAGFDYGYTF. The CDR3 nucleotides are TGTGCCAGTAGTCGCGCCGGCTTTGACTATGGCTACACCTTC.

The chain carries TRBV11-2 and TRBJ2-3, with D perhaps given as TRBD1 or TRBD2 (6 bases each). Germline CDR1 SGHAT, CDR2 FQNNGV. With 4 bases removed from V and 3 bases from J, the gap between germline ends came to 23 bases. The CDR3 is made up of 18 amino acids. The CDR3 here is CASSSAVLGGLGTDTQYF. Written as DNA, the CDR3 is TGTGCCAGCAGCTCCGCCGTACTCGGGGGCTTGGGAACAGATACGCAGTATTTT.

The rearrangement joins TRBV18 to TRBJ2-7, with 8 bases lining up with TRBD1. CDR3 length: 16 amino acids. The germline gives CDR1 KGHSH, CDR2 LQKENI. Unmatched junction bases numbered 12, after V lost 3 bases and J lost 5 bases. The CDR3 DNA reads as TGTGCCAGCTCACCTACCCGTCTTGACAGGGGCCACGAGCAGTACTTC. It codes for CASSPTRLDRGHEQYF.

The chain joins TRBV27 to TRBJ2-7; 12 nucleotides agree with TRBD1. This CDR3 contains 15 residues. The germline gives CDR1 MNHEY, CDR2 SMNVEV (reference sequence). Losses at the gene ends were 5 bases for V and 4 bases for J; bases not matched to a gene: 6. The DNA of the CDR3 is TGTGCCAGCAGTCTACGGGACAGGGGGCCGTACGAGCAGTACTTC. Translation: CASSLRDRGPYEQYF.

V and J are TRBV27 and TRBJ1-4; perhaps TRBD1 as D (5 bases). The CDR3 is made up of 14 amino acids. Germline V gene sequence: CDR1 MNHEY, CDR2 SMNVEV (reference sequence). Trimming took off 7 bases at V and 6 bases at J, with 15 bases between the two ends. The CDR3 nucleotides are TGTGCCAGCACCCTCTACCGGGGCCATGAAAAACTGTTTTTT. Translated, it gives CASTLYRGHEKLFF. Complete variable domain (other parts from reference TRBV27 and TRBJ1-4): EAQVTQNPRYLITVTGKKLTVTCSQNMNHEYMSWYRQDPGLGLRQIYYSMNVEVTDKGDVPEGYKVSRKEKRNFPLILESPSPNQTSLYFCASTLYRGHEKLFFGSGTQLSVL.

In its sample, this clone was seen once. This sequence joins TRBV11-2 and TRBJ2-7; D may be TRBD2 (5 bases). Germline V CDR1 and CDR2: SGHAT, FQNNGV. CDR3 size: 15 residues. The germline V and J ends were trimmed by 0 bases and 3 bases, with 12 bases remaining between them. The CDR3 here is CASSLDSDGGYEQYF. For the CDR3, the DNA is TGTGCCAGCAGCTTAGATTCGGACGGAGGCTACGAGCAGTACTTC. Drawing the rest from reference TRBV11-2 and TRBJ2-7, the complete variable domain is EAGVAQSPRYKIIEKRQSVAFWCNPISGHATLYWYQQILGQGPKLLIQFQNNGVVDDSQLPKDRFSAERLKGVDSTLKIQPAKLEDSAVYLCASSLDSDGGYEQYFGPGTRLTVT.

The chain joins TRBV2 to TRBJ2-6, with a possible D match to TRBD1 (6 bases). Trimming removed 5 bases from V and 1 base from J, with 9 bases in between. Per the germline V gene, CDR1 is SNHLY and CDR2 is FYNNEI. The CDR3 is made up of 15 amino acids. CDR3 DNA sequence: TGTGCCAGCAGTCGCGACAGGTCTGGGGCCAACGTCCTGACTTTC. Amino acids: CASSRDRSGANVLTF.

Here the CDR3 DNA reads TGTGCCTGGACCTACTCCTATGGCTACACCTTC. The encoded protein is CAWTYSYGYTF. The chain joins TRBV30 to TRBJ1-2; no firm D call. V dropped 4 bases and J dropped 4 bases, with 7 bases sitting between them. The CDR3 contains 11 residues. Germline V lookup: CDR1 GTSNPN, CDR2 SVGIG (reference sequence).

J is TRBJ2-3 and V is TRBV19; D gene ambiguous. The CDR3 loop spans 12 amino acids. Germline lookup yields CDR1 LNHDA and CDR2 SQIVND (reference sequence). Between the trimmed V and J ends, which lost 7 bases and 6 bases, there was a span of 11 bases. DNA of the CDR3: TGTGCCAGTATCGGACCGTGGGATACGCAGTATTTT. It yields the protein CASIGPWDTQYF.

V usage is TRBV5-1 and J usage is TRBJ1-3; D is unresolved. Per the germline V gene, CDR1 is SGHRS and CDR2 is YFSETQ. The germline V and J ends were trimmed by 4 bases and 4 bases, with 12 bases remaining between them. The CDR3 extends over 14 amino acids. The CDR3 DNA reads as TGCGCCAGCAGCACGCCGGGCAGAGGAAACACCATATATTTT. Protein product: CASSTPGRGNTIYF.

This clone was recorded only once. The chain recombines TRBV18 with TRBJ1-3; weak D call: TRBD1 (5 bases). In germline, CDR1 is KGHSH, CDR2 LQKENI. The CDR3 extends over 15 amino acids. Trimming pared 1 base from V and 2 bases from J, leaving 9 bases between. The CDR3 is CASSPQARAGNTIYF. The CDR3 nucleotides read TGTGCCAGCTCACCACAGGCCAGGGCTGGAAACACCATATATTTT.

The chain joins TRBV28 to TRBJ1-4; D is perhaps TRBD1 (5 bases). Germline V gene lookup returns CDR1 MDHEN and CDR2 SYDVKM. V was trimmed by 5 bases and J by 5 bases, leaving 15 bases between them. This CDR3 comprises 15 residues. DNA for the CDR3: TGTGCCAGCAGTACAGTGGGGGGGTGGAATGAAAAACTGTTTTTT. Residues: CASSTVGGWNEKLFF.

The chain carries TRBV20-1 and TRBJ1-1; D gene unclear. Looked up from germline, CDR1 is DFQATT and CDR2 is SNEGSKA (reference sequence). This CDR3 has 12 residues. V was pared by 3 bases and J by 1 base, with 6 bases between. This chain's CDR3 is CSASRENTEAFF. The CDR3 DNA reads TGCAGTGCTAGTAGAGAGAACACTGAAGCTTTCTTT.

CDR3 loop: CASSESTGADEAFF. The CDR3 DNA is TGCGCCAGCAGTGAGTCAACAGGGGCGGATGAAGCTTTCTTT. The chain joins TRBV10-1 to TRBJ1-1, with 7 bases aligning to TRBD1. The CDR3 runs to 14 residues. After removal of 0 bases from V and 7 bases from J, the junction contained 5 bases not matched to a gene. From germline, CDR1 is WNHNN and CDR2 SYGVQD (reference sequence).

V is TRBV5-1 and J is TRBJ1-3; no reliable D call. The length of the CDR3 is 15 residues. The V and J ends lost 2 bases and 0 bases respectively, with 9 bases between them. Germline CDR1 reads SGHRS; CDR2 reads YFSETQ. The CDR3 DNA is TGCGCCAGCAGCTTAAACAGTGGCTCTGGAAACACCATATATTTT. It yields the protein CASSLNSGSGNTIYF.

The gene calls are TRBV29-1 and TRBJ1-4; 8 nucleotides line up with TRBD1. The J segment lost 8 bases and the V segment lost 7 bases, leaving 9 bases of the junction unmatched. Germline V gives CDR1 SQVTM, CDR2 ANQGSEA. CDR3 length equals 13 residues. The CDR3 loop reads CSALYRGWEKLFF. DNA of the CDR3: TGCAGCGCCCTTTACAGGGGGTGGGAAAAACTGTTTTTT.

The gene calls are TRBV27 and TRBJ2-2; D might be TRBD1 (6 bases). Deletions cut 2 bases from V and 5 bases from J, with 21 bases between. Germline V gene sequence: CDR1 MNHEY, CDR2 SMNVEV (reference sequence). The CDR3 runs 18 residues. The CDR3 loop reads CASSLIGQGPLGTGELFF. DNA for the CDR3: TGTGCCAGCAGTTTAATTGGTCAGGGGCCGCTAGGAACCGGGGAGCTGTTTTTT.

The rearrangement joins TRBV12-3 or TRBV12-4 to TRBJ1-1, with a possible D match to TRBD1 (5 bases). Trimming removed 7 bases at V and 6 bases at J, with 15 bases between. The CDR3 consists of 13 residues. CDR3 amino acids: CASNPTGFSEAFF. The CDR3 DNA follows: TGTGCCAGCAATCCTACAGGCTTTTCTGAAGCTTTCTTT.

This chain connects TRBV19 to TRBJ2-1; TRBD2 matches at 8 bases. V shed 3 bases, J shed 7 bases, and the junction held 8 bases outside the gene matches. Looked up from germline, CDR1 is LNHDA and CDR2 is SQIVND (reference sequence). The CDR3 loop spans 15 amino acids. CDR3 residues: CASSISAGGRNEQFF. The CDR3 region has the DNA TGTGCCAGTAGTATTTCCGCGGGGGGTAGGAATGAGCAGTTCTTC.

The chain joins TRBV2 to TRBJ1-2; a weak D match, TRBD1 (5 bases). The CDR3 contains 13 residues. V was trimmed by 6 bases and J by 2 bases, leaving 10 bases between them. Germline V gives CDR1 SNHLY, CDR2 FYNNEI. The DNA of the CDR3 is TGTGCCAGCAGGGGGGACGGGAACTATGGCTACACCTTC. This codes for CASRGDGNYGYTF.

This chain uses TRBV6-5 with TRBJ2-5; unclear D gene. CDR3 length: 12 residues. Germline values: CDR1 MNHEY, CDR2 SVGAGI. Deletions cut 7 bases from V and 1 base from J, with 7 bases between. The CDR3 DNA reads TGTGCCAGCACTCGGGCCCAAGAGACCCAGTACTTC. Encoded protein: CASTRAQETQYF.

The J gene is TRBJ2-1, the V gene TRBV6-5; the match to TRBD2 covers 13 bases. Per the germline V gene, CDR1 is MNHEY and CDR2 is SVGAGI. The J segment lost 8 bases and the V segment lost 8 bases, leaving 9 bases of the junction unmatched. The CDR3 is made up of 15 amino acids. The CDR3 sequence is CASSPLAGGLDEQFF. The DNA of the CDR3 is TGTGCCAGCTCCCCACTAGCGGGGGGGCTGGATGAGCAGTTCTTC.

V usage is TRBV6-5 and J usage is TRBJ1-2; D remains ambiguous. Germline V gives CDR1 MNHEY, CDR2 SVGAGI. This CDR3 has 14 residues. Between the trimmed V and J ends, which lost 4 bases and 8 bases, there was a span of 17 bases. CDR3 region: CASSSAQAGRGYTF. The CDR3 DNA sequence: TGTGCCAGCAGTTCGGCTCAGGCTGGTAGAGGCTACACCTTC.

J is TRBJ1-3 and V is TRBV18; D may be TRBD1 (6 bases). This CDR3 region has 13 residues. The V gene's germline CDR1 is KGHSH and CDR2 LQKENI. V was shortened by 3 bases and J by 7 bases, with 10 bases between the two germline ends. CDR3: CASSPNRANTIYF. DNA of the CDR3: TGTGCCAGCTCACCCAACAGGGCCAACACCATATATTTT.